Described below is a single T cell receptor (beta chain) sequence and its context. Its antigen remains unknown. The data derive from a study of Ad26.COV2.S vaccination and SARS-CoV-2 variants. Study results and limitations: Similar non-spike TCR breadth was seen in vaccine and placebo recipients.

Treatment defined: 15 to 20 received Ad26.COV2.S at low or high dose, single or two shots; a few received placebo; per-sample allocation not given. At day 63 after the first vaccine or placebo injection, samples were drawn. As its vector, the vaccine had Ad26, which expressed Wuhan-strain SARS-CoV-2 spike. Germline V lookup: CDR1 KGHSH, CDR2 LQKENI. V gave up 1 base and J gave up 0 bases; unmatched junction bases: 1. The CDR3 runs 16 residues. Repertoires were generated with immunoSEQ multiplex PCR, while TCRdb's copy carries only in-frame clones and drops some. The table shows 350,000 to 450,000 clones, with approximately 83% occurring only once.

The TCR comes from a person between 18 and 59 years old who received the Ad26.COV2.S COVID-19 vaccine or a placebo. The sample consisted of peripheral blood, taken in a trial of Ad26.COV2.S vaccine versus placebo. The V gene is TRBV18, the J gene TRBJ2-4, with TRBD1 matching over 9 bases. CDR3 region: CASSPQTGGAKNIQYF. The CDR3 DNA sequence: TGTGCCAGCTCACCACAGACAGGGGGAGCCAAAAACATTCAGTACTTC.